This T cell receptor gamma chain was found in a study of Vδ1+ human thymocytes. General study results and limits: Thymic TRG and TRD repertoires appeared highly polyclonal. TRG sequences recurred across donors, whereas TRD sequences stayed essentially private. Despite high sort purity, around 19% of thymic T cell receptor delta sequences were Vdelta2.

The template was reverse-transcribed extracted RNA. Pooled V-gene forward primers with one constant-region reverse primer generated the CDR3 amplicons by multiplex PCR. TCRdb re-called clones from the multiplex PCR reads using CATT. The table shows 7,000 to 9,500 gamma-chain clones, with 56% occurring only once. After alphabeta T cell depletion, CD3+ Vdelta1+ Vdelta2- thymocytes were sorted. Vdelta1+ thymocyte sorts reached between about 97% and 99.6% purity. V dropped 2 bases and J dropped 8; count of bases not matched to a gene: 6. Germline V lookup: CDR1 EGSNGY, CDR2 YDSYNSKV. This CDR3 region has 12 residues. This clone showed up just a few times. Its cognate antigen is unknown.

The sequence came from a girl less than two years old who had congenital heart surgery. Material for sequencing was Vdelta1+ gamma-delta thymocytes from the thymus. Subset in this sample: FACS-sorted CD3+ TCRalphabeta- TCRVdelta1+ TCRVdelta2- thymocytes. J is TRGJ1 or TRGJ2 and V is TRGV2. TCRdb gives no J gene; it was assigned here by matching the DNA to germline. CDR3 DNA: TGTGCCACCTGGGACGAGGATCATAAGAAACTCTTT. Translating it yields CATWDEDHKKLF.